The source of this TCR beta chain is a study of PD-1 blockade in mismatch repair-deficient tumors. In the study overall: All were previously treated, progressing patients with 12 mismatch repair-deficient cancer types.

V was trimmed by 7 bases and J by 5 bases, leaving 11 bases between them. CDR1 MNHNY and CDR2 SVGAGI come from the germline V gene (reference sequence). This CDR3 is 12 amino acids long. All patients were mismatch repair deficient, assessed by either PCR or immunohistochemistry. A few pembrolizumab responders had their TCRs sequenced. Study observations and caveats: Tumor-resident clones, often absent from pretreatment blood, expanded after pembrolizumab and then contracted.

This clone was recorded once. Its antigen is unknown. TCRdb's table, derived via immunoSEQ multiplex PCR, lists solely in-frame clones and lacks some. This sample yields around 100,000 clones, of which 60% to 85% are seen a single time; 4.7% belongs to the top ten. The sequence derives from an adult with mismatch repair-deficient cancer. The sample consisted of peripheral blood, taken approximately 64 weeks after starting pembrolizumab. V is TRBV6-6 and J is TRBJ1-1; tentative D call: TRBD1 (5 bases). The CDR3 bases are TGTGCCAGCACCAGGGTTGGAACTGAAGCTTTCTTT. Amino acids: CASTRVGTEAFF.